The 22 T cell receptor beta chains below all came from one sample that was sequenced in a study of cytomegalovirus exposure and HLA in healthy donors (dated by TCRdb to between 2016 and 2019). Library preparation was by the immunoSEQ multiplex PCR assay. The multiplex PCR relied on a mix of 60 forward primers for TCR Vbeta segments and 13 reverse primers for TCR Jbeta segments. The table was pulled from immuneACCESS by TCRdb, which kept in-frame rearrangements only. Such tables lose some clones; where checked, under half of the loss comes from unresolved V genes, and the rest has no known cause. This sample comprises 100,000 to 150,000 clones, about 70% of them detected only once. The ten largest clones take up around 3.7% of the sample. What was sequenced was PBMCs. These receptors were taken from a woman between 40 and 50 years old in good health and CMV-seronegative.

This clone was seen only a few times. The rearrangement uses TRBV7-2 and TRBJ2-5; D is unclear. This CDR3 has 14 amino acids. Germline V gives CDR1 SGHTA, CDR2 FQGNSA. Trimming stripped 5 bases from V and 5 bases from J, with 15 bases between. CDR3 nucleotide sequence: TGTGCCAGCAGCACCGGTCCTTCGACTGAGACCCAGTACTTC. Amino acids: CASSTGPSTETQYF.

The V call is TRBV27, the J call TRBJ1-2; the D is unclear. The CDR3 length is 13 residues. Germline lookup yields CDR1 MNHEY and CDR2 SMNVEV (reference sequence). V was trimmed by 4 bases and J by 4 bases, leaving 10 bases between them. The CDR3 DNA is TGTGCCAGCAGTTCAGTCGCCTCCTATGGCTACACCTTC. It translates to CASSSVASYGYTF.

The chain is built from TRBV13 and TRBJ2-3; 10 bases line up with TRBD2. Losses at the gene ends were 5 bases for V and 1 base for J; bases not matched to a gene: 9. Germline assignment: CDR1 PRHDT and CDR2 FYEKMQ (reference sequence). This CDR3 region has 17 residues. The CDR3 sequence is CASSHRTSGGRTDTQYF. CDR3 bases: TGTGCCAGCAGCCACCGGACTAGCGGCGGGCGCACAGATACGCAGTATTTT.

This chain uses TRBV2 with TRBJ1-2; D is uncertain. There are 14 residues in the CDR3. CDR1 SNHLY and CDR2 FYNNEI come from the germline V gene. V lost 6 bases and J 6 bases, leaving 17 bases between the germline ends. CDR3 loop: CASRVGLLRDGYTF. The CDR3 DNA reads TGTGCCAGCAGGGTCGGACTCCTGAGGGATGGCTACACCTTC.

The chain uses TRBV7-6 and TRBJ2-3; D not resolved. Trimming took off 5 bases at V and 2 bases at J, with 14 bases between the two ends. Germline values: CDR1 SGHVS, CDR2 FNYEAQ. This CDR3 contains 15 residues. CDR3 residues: CASSLNRVNTDTQYF. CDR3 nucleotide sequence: TGTGCCAGCAGCCTTAACCGGGTAAACACAGATACGCAGTATTTT.

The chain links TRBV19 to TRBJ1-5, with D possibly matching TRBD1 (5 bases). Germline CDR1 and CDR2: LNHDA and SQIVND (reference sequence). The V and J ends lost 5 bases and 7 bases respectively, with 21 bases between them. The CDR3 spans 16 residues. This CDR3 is CASSPRMGRGGQPQHF. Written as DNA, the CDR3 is TGTGCCAGTAGTCCCCGGATGGGGCGGGGAGGGCAGCCCCAGCATTTT. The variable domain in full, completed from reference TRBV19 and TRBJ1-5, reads DGGITQSPKYLFRKEGQNVTLSCEQNLNHDAMYWYRQDPGQGLRLIYYSQIVNDFQKGDIAEGYSVSREKKESFPLTVTSAQKNPTAFYLCASSPRMGRGGQPQHFGDGTRLSIL.

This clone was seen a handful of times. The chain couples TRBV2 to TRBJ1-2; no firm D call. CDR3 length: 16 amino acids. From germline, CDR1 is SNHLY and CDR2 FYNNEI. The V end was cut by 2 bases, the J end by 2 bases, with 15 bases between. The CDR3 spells CASSEWVWRRNYGYTF. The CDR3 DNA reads TGTGCCAGCAGTGAATGGGTCTGGCGGAGAAACTATGGCTACACCTTC.

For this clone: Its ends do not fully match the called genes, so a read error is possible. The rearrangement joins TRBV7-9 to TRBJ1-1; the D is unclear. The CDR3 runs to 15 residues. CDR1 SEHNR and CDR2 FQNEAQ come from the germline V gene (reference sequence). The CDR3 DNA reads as TGTTCCAGCAGAGGAGGGCAAAACATGAACACTGAAGCTTTCTTT. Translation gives CSSRGGQNMNTEAFF. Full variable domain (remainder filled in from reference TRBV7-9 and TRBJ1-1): DTGVSQNPRHKITKRGQNVTFRCDPISEHNRLYWYRQTLGQGPEFLTYFQNEAQLEKSRLLSDRFSAERPKGSFSTLEIQRTEQGDSAMYLCSSRGGQNMNTEAFFGQGTRLTVV.

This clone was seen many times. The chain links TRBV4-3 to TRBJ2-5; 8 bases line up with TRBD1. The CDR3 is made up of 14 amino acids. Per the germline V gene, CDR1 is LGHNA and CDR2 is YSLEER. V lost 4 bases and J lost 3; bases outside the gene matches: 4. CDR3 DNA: TGCGCCAGCAGCCTCATGACAGGGGAAGAGACCCAGTACTTC. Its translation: CASSLMTGEETQYF.

CDR3 DNA sequence: TGTGCCAGCAGCCAGGCCGGGATCAACAATGAGCAGTTCTTC. Protein product: CASSQAGINNEQFF. The chain recombines TRBV11-2 with TRBJ2-1; TRBD2 is a possible D gene (5 bases). CDR3 length equals 14 residues. Deletions cut 5 bases from V and 5 bases from J, with 13 bases between. Germline values: CDR1 SGHAT, CDR2 FQNNGV. Together with reference TRBV11-2 and TRBJ2-1, the CDR3 gives the full variable domain: EAGVAQSPRYKIIEKRQSVAFWCNPISGHATLYWYQQILGQGPKLLIQFQNNGVVDDSQLPKDRFSAERLKGVDSTLKIQPAKLEDSAVYLCASSQAGINNEQFFGPGTRLTVL.

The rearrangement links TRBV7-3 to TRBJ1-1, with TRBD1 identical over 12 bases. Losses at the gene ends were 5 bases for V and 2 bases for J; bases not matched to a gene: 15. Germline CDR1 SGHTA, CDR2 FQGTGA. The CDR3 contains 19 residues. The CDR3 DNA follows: TGTGCCAGCAGCCTAAATCCTCCCGGGACAGGGGGCTACAACACTGAAGCTTTCTTT. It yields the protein CASSLNPPGTGGYNTEAFF. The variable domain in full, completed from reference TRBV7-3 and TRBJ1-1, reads GAGVSQTPSNKVTEKGKYVELRCDPISGHTALYWYRQSLGQGPEFLIYFQGTGAADDSGLPNDRFFAVRPEGSVSTLKIQRTERGDSAVYLCASSLNPPGTGGYNTEAFFGQGTRLTVV.

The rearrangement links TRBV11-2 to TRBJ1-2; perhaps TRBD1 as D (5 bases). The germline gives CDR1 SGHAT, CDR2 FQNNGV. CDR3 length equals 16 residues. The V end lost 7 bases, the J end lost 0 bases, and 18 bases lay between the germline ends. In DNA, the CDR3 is TGTGCCAGCACCACCGCCAGCAGGGCCACTAACTATGGCTACACCTTC. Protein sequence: CASTTASRATNYGYTF.

CDR3 sequence reads: CASSKTGQVSNQPQHF. CDR3 DNA sequence: TGTGCCAGTAGTAAGACGGGACAGGTTAGCAATCAGCCCCAGCATTTT. The chain employs TRBV19 and TRBJ1-5, with 8 bases matching TRBD1. The CDR3 runs 16 residues. The germline gives CDR1 LNHDA, CDR2 SQIVND (reference sequence). The J segment lost 0 bases and the V segment lost 4 bases, leaving 5 bases of the junction unmatched.

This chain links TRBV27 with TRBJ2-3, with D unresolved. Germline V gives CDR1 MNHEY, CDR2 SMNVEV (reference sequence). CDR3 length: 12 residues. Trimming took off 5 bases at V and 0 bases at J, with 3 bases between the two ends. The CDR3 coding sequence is TGTGCCAGCAGTCCTAGCACAGATACGCAGTATTTT. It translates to CASSPSTDTQYF.

CDR3 sequence (DNA): TGTGCCAGCAGTGAAGCTTCAGGGGGCTGGGATGAGCAGTTCTTC. This encodes CASSEASGGWDEQFF. The chain combines TRBV6-1 with TRBJ2-1; 8 bases map to TRBD1. Germline-derived CDR1 and CDR2 are MNHNS and SASEGT. Trimming at V came to 0 bases and at J to 8 bases, leaving 6 bases not matched to a gene. The CDR3 is 15 amino acids.

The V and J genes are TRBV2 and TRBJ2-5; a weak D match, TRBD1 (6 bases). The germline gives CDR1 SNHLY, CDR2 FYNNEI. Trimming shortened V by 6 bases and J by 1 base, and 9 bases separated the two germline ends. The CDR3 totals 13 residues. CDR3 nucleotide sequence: TGTGCCAGCAGGGTGGACAGCCAAGAGACCCAGTACTTC. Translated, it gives CASRVDSQETQYF.

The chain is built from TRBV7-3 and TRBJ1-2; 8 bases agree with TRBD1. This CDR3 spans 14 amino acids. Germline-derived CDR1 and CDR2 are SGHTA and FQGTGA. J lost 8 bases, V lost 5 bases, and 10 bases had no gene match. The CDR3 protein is CASSPDRESRGYTF. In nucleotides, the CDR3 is TGTGCCAGCAGCCCGGACAGGGAATCGCGGGGCTACACCTTC.

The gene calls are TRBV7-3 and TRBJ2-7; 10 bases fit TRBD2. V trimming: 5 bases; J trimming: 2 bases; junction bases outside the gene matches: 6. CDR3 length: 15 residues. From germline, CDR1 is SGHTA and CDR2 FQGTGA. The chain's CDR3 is CASSPSSGRAYEQYF. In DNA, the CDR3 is TGTGCCAGCAGCCCCTCGAGCGGGAGGGCCTACGAGCAGTACTTC.

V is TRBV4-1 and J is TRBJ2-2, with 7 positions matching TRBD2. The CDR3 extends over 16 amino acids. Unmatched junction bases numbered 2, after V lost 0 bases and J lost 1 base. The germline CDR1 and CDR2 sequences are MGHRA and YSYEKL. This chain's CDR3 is CASSQDPSGNTGELFF. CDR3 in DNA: TGCGCCAGCAGCCAAGATCCTAGCGGGAACACCGGGGAGCTGTTTTTT.

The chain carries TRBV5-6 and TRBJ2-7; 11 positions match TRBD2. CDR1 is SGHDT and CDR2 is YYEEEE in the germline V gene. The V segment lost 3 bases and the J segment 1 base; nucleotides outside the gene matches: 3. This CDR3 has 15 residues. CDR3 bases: TGTGCCAGCAGCTCAACTAGCGGGGGATCCTACGAGCAGTACTTC. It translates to CASSSTSGGSYEQYF.

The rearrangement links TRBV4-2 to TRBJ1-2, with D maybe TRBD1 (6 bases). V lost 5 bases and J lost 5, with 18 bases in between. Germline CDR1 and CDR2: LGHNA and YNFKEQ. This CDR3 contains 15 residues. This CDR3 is CASSESFRGWYGYTF. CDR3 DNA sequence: TGTGCCAGCAGCGAGTCCTTCAGGGGCTGGTATGGCTACACCTTC.

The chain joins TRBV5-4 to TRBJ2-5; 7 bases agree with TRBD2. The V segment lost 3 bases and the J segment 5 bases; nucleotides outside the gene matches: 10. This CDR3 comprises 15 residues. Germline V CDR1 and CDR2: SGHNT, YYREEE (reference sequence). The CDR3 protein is CASSSTFSGGETQYF. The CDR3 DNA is TGTGCCAGCAGCTCTACCTTCTCCGGGGGGGAGACCCAGTACTTC. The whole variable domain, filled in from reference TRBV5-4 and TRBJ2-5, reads ETGVTQSPTHLIKTRGQQVTLRCSSQSGHNTVSWYQQALGQGPQFIFQYYREEENGRGNFPPRFSGLQFPNYSSELNVNALELDDSALYLCASSSTFSGGETQYFGPGTRLLVL.